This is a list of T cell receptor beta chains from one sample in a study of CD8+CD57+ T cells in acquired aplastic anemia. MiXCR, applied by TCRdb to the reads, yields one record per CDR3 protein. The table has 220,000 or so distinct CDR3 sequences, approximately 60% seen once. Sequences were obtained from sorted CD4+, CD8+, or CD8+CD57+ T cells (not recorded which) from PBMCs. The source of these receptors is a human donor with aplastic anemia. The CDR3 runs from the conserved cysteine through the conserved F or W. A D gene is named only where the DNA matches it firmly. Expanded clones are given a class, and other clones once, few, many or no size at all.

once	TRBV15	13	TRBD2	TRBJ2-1	TGTGCCACCCGTAGCGGGGGGACCAATGAGCAGTTCTTC	CATRSGGTNEQFF
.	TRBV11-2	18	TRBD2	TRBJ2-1	TGTGCCAGCAGCTCGCCGGGGGGCGGGGGGAGTCTGGACAATGAGCAGTTCTTC	CASSSPGGGGSLDNEQFF
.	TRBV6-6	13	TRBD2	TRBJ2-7	TGTGCCAGCAAAAGTGGGGGGGAGGTCGAGCAGTACTTC	CASKSGGEVEQYF
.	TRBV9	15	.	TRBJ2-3	TGTGCCAGCAGCGTAGAAGGCGGTAGCACAGATACGCAGTATTTT	CASSVEGGSTDTQYF
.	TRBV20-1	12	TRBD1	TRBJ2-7	TGCAGTGCTTCGGGACAGAACTACGAGCAGTACTTC	CSASGQNYEQYF
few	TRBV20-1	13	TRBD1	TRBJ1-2	TGCAGTGCCAAACCGGCAGGGGGGTATGGCTACACCTTC	CSAKPAGGYGYTF
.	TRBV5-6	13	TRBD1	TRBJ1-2	TGTGCCAGTGGGACAGAAGGCCGCTATGGCTACACCTTC	CASGTEGRYGYTF
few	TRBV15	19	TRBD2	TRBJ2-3	TGTGCCACCAGCAGCTCCACCGTAGCGGGGGGTTTAGCTACAGATACGCAGTATTTT	CATSSSTVAGGLATDTQYF
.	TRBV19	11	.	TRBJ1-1	TGTGCCAGTAGTAGGGGGGGGCTGGCTTTCTTT	CASSRGGLAFF
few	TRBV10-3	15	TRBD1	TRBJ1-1	TGTGCCATCAGTGAGGGGACAGGGGTTCGTCCTGAAGCTTTCTTT	CAISEGTGVRPEAFF
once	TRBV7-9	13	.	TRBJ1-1	TGTGCCAGCAGCCCCTCTCGGACGACTGAAGCTTTCTTT	CASSPSRTTEAFF
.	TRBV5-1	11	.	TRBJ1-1	TGCGCCAGCACCGGGGGCACTGAAGCTTTCTTT	CASTGGTEAFF
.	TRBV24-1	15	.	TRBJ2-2	TGTGCCACCAGTGATCCAGGGACGGGAGCCGGGGAGCTGTTTTTC	CATSDPGTGAGELFF
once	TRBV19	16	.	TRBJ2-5	TGTGCCAGTAGTATAGCGTTAGGACCGACCCAAGAGACCCAGTACTTC	CASSIALGPTQETQYF
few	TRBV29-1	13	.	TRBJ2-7	TGCAGCGTTAGGGAGGGGGATTCCTACGAGCAGTACTTC	CSVREGDSYEQYF
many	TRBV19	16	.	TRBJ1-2	TGTGCCAGTAGCCCGGGACCCACGCCGCGAGCCTATGGCTACACCTTC	CASSPGPTPRAYGYTF
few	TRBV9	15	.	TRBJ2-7	TGTGCCAGCAGCGTAGAGGGGAGCACCTCCTACGAGCAGTACTTC	CASSVEGSTSYEQYF
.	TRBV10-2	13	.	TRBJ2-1	TGCGCCAGCAGTGAGTCAGTTATCCATGAGCAGTTCTTC	CASSESVIHEQFF
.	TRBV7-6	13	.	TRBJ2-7	TGTGCCAGCAGCTTTGGCAGGGAATACGAGCAGTACTTC	CASSFGREYEQYF
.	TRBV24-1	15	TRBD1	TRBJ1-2	TGTGCCACCAGTGACCCGGGACAGGGGGCTTATGGCTACACCTTC	CATSDPGQGAYGYTF
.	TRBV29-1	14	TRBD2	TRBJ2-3	TGCGCCAGCAGCTCTCGACTAGCAGGAGATACGCAGTATTTT	CASSSRLAGDTQYF
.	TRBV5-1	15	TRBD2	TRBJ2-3	TGCGCCAGCAGCCTTAGCGGGGGGGACTACAATGAGCAGTATTTT	CASSLSGGDYNEQYF
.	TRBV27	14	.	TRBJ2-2	.	CASSFASGAGELVF
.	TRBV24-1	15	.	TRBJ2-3	TGTGCCACCAGTGATTGGGCTGACGGCACAGATACGCAGTATTTT	CATSDWADGTDTQYF
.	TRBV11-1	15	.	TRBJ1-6	TGTGCCAGCAGCGATCCGTGGCAGGGCGGTTCACCCCTCCACTTT	CASSDPWQGGSPLHF
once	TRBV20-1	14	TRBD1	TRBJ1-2	TGCAGTGCTAGAGGCTTACCGGGACAGGCGGGCTACACCTTC	CSARGLPGQAGYTF
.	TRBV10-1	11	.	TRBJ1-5	TGCGCCAGCATTGAGCGGGGGGCCCAGCATTTT	CASIERGAQHF
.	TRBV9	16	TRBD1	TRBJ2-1	TGTGCCAGCAGCTTGAGGGGACAGGGAGGGTACAATGAGCAGTTCTTC	CASSLRGQGGYNEQFF
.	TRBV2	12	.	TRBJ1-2	TGTGCCAGCAGTGCGCAGGGATTTGGCTACACCTTC	CASSAQGFGYTF
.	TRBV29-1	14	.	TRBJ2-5	TGCAGCGCCGGGGGCGGGGGAGAACAAGAGACCCAGTACTTC	CSAGGGGEQETQYF
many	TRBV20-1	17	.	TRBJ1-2	TGCAGTGCTAGAGATCAGGCCAACCAATTGCCCCTCTATGGCTACACCTTC	CSARDQANQLPLYGYTF
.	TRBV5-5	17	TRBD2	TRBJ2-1	TGTGCCAGCAGCTTGGGACTAGCGGGGCCCTCCTACAATGAGCAGTTCTTC	CASSLGLAGPSYNEQFF
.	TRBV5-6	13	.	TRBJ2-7	TGTGCCAGCAGCGGCCGGGTTTCCTACGAGCAGTACTTC	CASSGRVSYEQYF
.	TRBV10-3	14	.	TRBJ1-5	TGTGCCATCAGTGCCCGAGTGAACAATCAGCCCCAGCATTTT	CAISARVNNQPQHF
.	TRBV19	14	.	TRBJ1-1	TGTGCCAGTAGTATGGGACTCCCTCGATCCGATGCTTTCTTT	CASSMGLPRSDAFF
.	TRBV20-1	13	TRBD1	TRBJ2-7	TGCAGTGCTCTGACAGGGACGTTCTACGAGCAGGACTTC	CSALTGTFYEQDF
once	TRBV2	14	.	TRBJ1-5	TGTGCCAGCAGTGAAGGCAACAACAATCAGCCCCAGCATTTT	CASSEGNNNQPQHF
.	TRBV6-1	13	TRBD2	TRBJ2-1	TGTGCCAGCAGTGAAGGACTAGCGGGAGGGCAGTTCTTC	CASSEGLAGGQFF
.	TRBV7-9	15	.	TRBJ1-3	TGTGCCAGCAGGCCCAGCAGGGTTGGTGGAAACACCATATATTTT	CASRPSRVGGNTIYF
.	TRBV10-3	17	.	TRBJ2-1	TGTGCCAGCAGTTACTCTGGCGGGGGCAGCTCCTACAATGAGCAGTTCTTC	CASSYSGGGSSYNEQFF
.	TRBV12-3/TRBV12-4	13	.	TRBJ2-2	TGTGCCAGCAGCAAGACAGGACCCGGGGAGCTGTTTTTT	CASSKTGPGELFF
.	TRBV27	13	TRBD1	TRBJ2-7	TGTGCCAGCAGTAGGGACAGGGAGTACGAGCAGTACTTC	CASSRDREYEQYF
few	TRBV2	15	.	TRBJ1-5	TGTGCCAGCAGTGAATTAAGGGCAAGCAATCAGCCCCAGCATTTT	CASSELRASNQPQHF
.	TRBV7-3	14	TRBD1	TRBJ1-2	TGTGCCAGCAGCTTGGGTCAGACAGGGAGTGGCTACACCTTC	CASSLGQTGSGYTF
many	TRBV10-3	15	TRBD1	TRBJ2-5	TGTGCCATCAGTCGGGCGGGACAGGGTGTGGAGACCCAGTACTTC	CAISRAGQGVETQYF
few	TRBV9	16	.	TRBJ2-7	TGTGCCAGCAGCCTCGACGCTAGCCGAAGCTCCTACGAGCAGTACTTC	CASSLDASRSSYEQYF
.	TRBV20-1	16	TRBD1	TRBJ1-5	TGCAGTGCTAGAGGCGACAGGGAGAACGTGAATCAGCCCCAGCATTTT	CSARGDRENVNQPQHF
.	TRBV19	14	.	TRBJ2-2	TGTGCCAGTAATCGGGGTACGAACACCGGGGAGCTGTTTTTT	CASNRGTNTGELFF
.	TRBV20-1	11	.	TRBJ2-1	TGCAGTGCTAGTAGGGACTCTGGGCAGTTCTTC	CSASRDSGQFF
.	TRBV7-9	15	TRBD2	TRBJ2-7	TGTGCCAGCAGCTTAGGGATCGGGGGGAGGTACGAGCAGTACTTC	CASSLGIGGRYEQYF